This TCR beta chain was captured by sequencing in a study of blood T cells in healthy people across ages. Findings and limits, study-wide: In these data, TCR beta diversity tracked strongly with naive T cell percentage. Because sorting was not performed, PBMCs prevented conclusive naive versus antigen-experienced comparison.

CDR1 and CDR2 (germline): DFQATT, SNEGSKA (reference sequence). Trimming took 6 bases from V and 2 from J; bases not matched to a gene: 13. There are 16 residues in the CDR3. Staff drew around 10 milliliters of peripheral blood from each donor. Notes on this clonotype: As yet, its antigen is unknown.

A second about 7 to 12 cycle PCR used barcoded and J-beta primers. TCRdb reprocessed the 5' RACE reads via MiXCR and lists one record per CDR3 protein. Here the sample spans 1.5 million to 1.9 million distinct CDR3 sequences, around 40% being singletons. The sample taken for sequencing was blood. This TCR came from a young woman in good health. The chain links TRBV20-1 to TRBJ2-4, with 7 bases aligning to TRBD1. The CDR3: CSAPRGGALTKNIQYF. The CDR3 coding sequence is TGCAGTGCCCCCCGAGGGGGCGCCCTCACCAAAAACATTCAGTACTTC.